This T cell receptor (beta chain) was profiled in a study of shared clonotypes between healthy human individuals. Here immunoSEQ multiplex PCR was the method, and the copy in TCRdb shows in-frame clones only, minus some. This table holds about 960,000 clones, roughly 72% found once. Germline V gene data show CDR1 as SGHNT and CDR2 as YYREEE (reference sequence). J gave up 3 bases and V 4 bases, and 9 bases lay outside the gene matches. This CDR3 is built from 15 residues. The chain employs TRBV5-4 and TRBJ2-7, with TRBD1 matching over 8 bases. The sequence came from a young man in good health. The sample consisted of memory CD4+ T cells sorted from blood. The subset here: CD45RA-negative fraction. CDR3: CASSIGLGTGYEQYF. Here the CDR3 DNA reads TGTGCCAGCAGCATTGGCCTAGGGACAGGCTACGAGCAGTACTTC.